The TCR beta chain under discussion was sequenced for a study of T-cell reconstitution after alpha-beta-depleted transplantation in children. This clonotype was recorded at least ten times. Antigen unknown. Points from the study as a whole: Surviving recipient T cells and intrathymic progenitors accounted for some patients' high TCRbeta diversity at day 60. Several hundred expanded graft clones reportedly gave rise to the alpha-beta T cells present about two months after transplant.

Unique molecular identifiers were used to barcode this TCRbeta library. TCRdb used MiXCR to reprocess the PCR reads, holding one entry per CDR3 protein. The repertoire has about 260,000 distinct CDR3 sequences, under 9.5% of them found once; the top ten carry under 8%. This clonotype originated in a male patient under 18 who had a stem cell transplant for acute lymphoblastic leukemia, so the T cells may come from the graft donor. The specimen was PBMCs, mostly from graft donor cells, collected 180 days after TCRalphabeta/CD19-depleted stem cell transplant.

For the CDR3, the DNA is TGTGCCATCACCGACCCGGGACAGGGGGCCTACGAGCAGTACTTC. Its translation is CAITDPGQGAYEQYF. The chain couples TRBV10-3 to TRBJ2-7, with TRBD1 matching over 11 bases. The CDR3 totals 15 residues. Germline V gives CDR1 ENHRY, CDR2 SYGVKD. Trimming took 7 bases from V and 2 from J; bases not matched to a gene: 7.